The clone carrying this TCR beta chain was seen a few times. Its matching antigen is unknown. Other nucleotide sequences from this sample produce the same CDR3. The CDR3 is 15 residues long. Germline V gives CDR1 LGHNA, CDR2 YNFKEQ. V was clipped by 3 bases and J by 4 bases; unmatched bases: 7. This entry belongs to a study of CD8+ T cells in alopecia areata. General study findings and limits: Scalp and blood samples kept many expanded lesional clones throughout tofacitinib.

Indicated treatment: oral pan-JAK inhibitor, 5-10 mg twice daily. RNA was isolated and reverse transcribed to cDNA, the sequencing template. Generated by immunoSEQ multiplex PCR, the TCRdb table keeps only in-frame clones and is missing some. The sample shows around 200,000 clones, about 60% of them seen only once. The rearrangement links TRBV4-2 to TRBJ2-7, with 9 positions matching TRBD1. The sample was CD8+ T cells sorted from blood, taken at week 24, from a patient treated with tofacitinib. This TCR derives from a human donor with alopecia areata. CDR3 bases: TGTGCCAGCAGCCAGGCGACAGGGGGTCGGTACGAGCAGTACTTC. It encodes CASSQATGGRYEQYF.